The subject of this entry is one TCR beta chain. It has no known antigen specificity. No base quality information exists; no much larger clone differs at one position. Sequencing of TCRB CDR3 was done on genomic DNA with the immunoSEQ assay. Regarding the original processing steps: Analyses were restricted to productive TCRB rearrangements. Clonality was calculated as a Shannon entropy-based productive clonality index, and a clone was defined by a unique TCRB CDR3 sequence. To calculate repertoire overlap between two samples, the template counts of each clone were considered relative to each sample's total templates. Flow cytometry-measured V-gene usage correlated with V-gene usage from TCRB sequencing, with a Spearman r of approximately 0.6. TCRdb provides this immuneACCESS table in a form limited to in-frame rearrangements. Some clones are lacking; in checked studies, under half of them reflect an unresolved V gene, and why the rest are absent is not known. The V and J calls and clone size were taken over from that table, and D and trimming were inferred from the DNA. The sample yields 15,000 to 20,000 clones; roughly 80% were counted once. The leading ten clones occupy about 19% of the sample.

The source of the sample is a study of somatic mutations in cytotoxic T cells in rheumatoid arthritis (dated by TCRdb to the late 2010s). Regarding the research as a whole: Some V beta antibody-stained T-cell populations were flow-sorted on a FACSAria II or Sony SH800 at nearly 100% purity, and sorted V beta1+ cells also underwent TCRB sequencing. TCRB deep sequencing was performed for approximately 60 rheumatoid arthritis patients and roughly 20 healthy controls. In newly diagnosed rheumatoid arthritis without treatment, the study examined if expanded CD8+ T-cell clones harbor somatic mutations, relying on TCRB deep sequencing to characterize clonality. Median age was essentially the same in the patient group and the control group.

With a median age of approximately 50 years (range 21-70) and about 51% female, the healthy controls consisted of 20 or so blood donors whose buffy coats were used. Flow cytometry confirmed the purity of CD4+ and CD8+ cells that had been isolated by positive magnetic bead selection on an AutoMACS. Peripheral blood mononuclear cells were obtained using density gradient separation with Ficoll-Paque PLUS. Nucleospin Tissue or Tissue XS kits were used to extract DNA from CD4-enriched, CD8-enriched or PBMC samples, and a Qubit 2.0 fluorometer was used for quantification. The research as a whole found: Several identical CD8+ TCRB sequences were found in both blood and synovial fluid, and in about an eighth of the 65 patients the largest CD8+ clone exceeded 20% of CD8+ cells. In patients, CD8+ clonality rose with age (Spearman r of about 0.53), which was not the case in healthy controls. There was no significant difference in CD8+ T-cell clonality between rheumatoid arthritis patients and age-matched healthy controls. Viral specificity could not be ruled out by absence from virus-specific databases, and the antigen targets of the expanded CD8+ clones remained unknown.

The TCR originated in a woman aged 55-69 years in good health. Sequenced: CD8+ T cells sorted from blood.

The sequenced DNA is TGTGCCAGCAGTGACTCGGAGTCTGATACGCAGTATTTT. The translation is CASSDSESDTQYF. In this chain, TRBV6-4 is recombined with TRBJ2-3, with no confidently assigned D gene. Reading the germline V gene gives CDR1 MRHNA and CDR2 SNTAGT. The V and J ends are trimmed by 0 bases and 6 bases, leaving 7 bases between them. The CDR3 runs 13 residues from the cysteine to the phenylalanine. Only the CDR3 portion is preserved as DNA: 39 bases, with reading frame beginning at the first base.